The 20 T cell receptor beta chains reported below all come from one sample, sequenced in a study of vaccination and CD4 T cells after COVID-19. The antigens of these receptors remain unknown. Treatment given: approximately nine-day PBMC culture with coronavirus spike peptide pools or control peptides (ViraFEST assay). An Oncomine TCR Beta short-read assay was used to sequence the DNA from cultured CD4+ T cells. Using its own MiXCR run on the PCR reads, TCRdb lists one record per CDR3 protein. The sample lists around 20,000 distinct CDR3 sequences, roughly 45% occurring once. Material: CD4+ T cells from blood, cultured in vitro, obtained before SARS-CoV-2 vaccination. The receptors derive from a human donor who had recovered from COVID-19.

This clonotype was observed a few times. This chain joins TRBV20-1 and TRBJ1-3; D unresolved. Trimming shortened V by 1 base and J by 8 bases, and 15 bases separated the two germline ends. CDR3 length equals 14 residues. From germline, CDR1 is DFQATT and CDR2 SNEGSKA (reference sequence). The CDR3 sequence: CSARVGPAGDTIYF. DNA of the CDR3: TGCAGTGCTAGAGTTGGCCCAGCTGGGGACACCATATATTTT.

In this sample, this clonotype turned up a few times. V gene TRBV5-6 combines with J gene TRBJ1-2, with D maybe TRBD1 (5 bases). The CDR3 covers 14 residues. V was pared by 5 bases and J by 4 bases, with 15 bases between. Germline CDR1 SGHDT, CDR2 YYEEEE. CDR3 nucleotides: TGTGCCAGCAGACGTACAGGTCCTGGCTATGGCTACACCTTC. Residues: CASRRTGPGYGYTF.

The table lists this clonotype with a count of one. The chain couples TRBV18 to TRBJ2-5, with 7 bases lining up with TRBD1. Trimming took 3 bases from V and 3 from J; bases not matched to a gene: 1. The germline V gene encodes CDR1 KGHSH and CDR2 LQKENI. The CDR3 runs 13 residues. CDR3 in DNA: TGTGCCAGCTCACCCGGGACAGAAGAGACCCAGTACTTC. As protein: CASSPGTEETQYF.

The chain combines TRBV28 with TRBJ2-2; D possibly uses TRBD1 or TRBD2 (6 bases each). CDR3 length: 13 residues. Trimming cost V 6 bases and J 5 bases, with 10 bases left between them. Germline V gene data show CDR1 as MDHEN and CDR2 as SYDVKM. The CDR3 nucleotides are TGTGCCAGCAGGGAGGGGGTAACCGGGGAGCTGTTTTTT. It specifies CASREGVTGELFF.

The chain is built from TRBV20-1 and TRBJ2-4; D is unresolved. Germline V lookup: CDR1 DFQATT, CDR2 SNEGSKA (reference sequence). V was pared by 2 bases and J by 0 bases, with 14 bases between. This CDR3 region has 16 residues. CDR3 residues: CSARYEDILAKNIQYF. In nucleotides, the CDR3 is TGCAGTGCTAGATATGAAGACATTCTAGCCAAAAACATTCAGTACTTC.

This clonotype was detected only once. The CDR3, as DNA: TGTGCCAGCAGCCAAGACAAGAGCTACGGTGGGGCCCACGAGCAGTACTTC. It codes for CASSQDKSYGGAHEQYF. The genes are TRBV4-2 and TRBJ2-7; weak D call: TRBD1 (5 bases). Trimming took 0 bases from V and 5 from J, leaving 20 bases between them. Germline CDR1 reads LGHNA; CDR2 reads YNFKEQ. The CDR3 length is 17 residues.

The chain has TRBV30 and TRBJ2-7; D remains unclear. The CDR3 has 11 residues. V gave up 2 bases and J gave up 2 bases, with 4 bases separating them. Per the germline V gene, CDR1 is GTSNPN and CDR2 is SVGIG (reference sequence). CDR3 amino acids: CAWSFPYEQYF. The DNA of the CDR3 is TGTGCCTGGAGTTTCCCCTACGAGCAGTACTTC.

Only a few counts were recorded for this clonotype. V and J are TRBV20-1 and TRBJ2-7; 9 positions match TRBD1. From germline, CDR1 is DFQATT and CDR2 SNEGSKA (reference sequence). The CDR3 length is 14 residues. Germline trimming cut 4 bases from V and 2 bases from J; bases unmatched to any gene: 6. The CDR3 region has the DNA TGCAGTGCTACGGGACAGGGTAATCCCTACGAGCAGTACTTC. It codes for CSATGQGNPYEQYF.

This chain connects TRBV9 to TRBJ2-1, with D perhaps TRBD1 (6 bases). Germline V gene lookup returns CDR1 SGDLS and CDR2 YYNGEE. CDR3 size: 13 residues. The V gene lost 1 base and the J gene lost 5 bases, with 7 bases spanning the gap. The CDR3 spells CASSVRQDNEQFF. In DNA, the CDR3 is TGTGCCAGCAGCGTACGACAGGACAATGAGCAGTTCTTC.

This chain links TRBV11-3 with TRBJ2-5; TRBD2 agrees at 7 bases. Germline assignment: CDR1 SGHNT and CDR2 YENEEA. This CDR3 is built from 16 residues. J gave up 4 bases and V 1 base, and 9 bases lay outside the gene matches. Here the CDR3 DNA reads TGTGCCAGCAGCTTAGCTAGTGCACTAGCGCGAGAGACCCAGTACTTC. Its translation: CASSLASALARETQYF.

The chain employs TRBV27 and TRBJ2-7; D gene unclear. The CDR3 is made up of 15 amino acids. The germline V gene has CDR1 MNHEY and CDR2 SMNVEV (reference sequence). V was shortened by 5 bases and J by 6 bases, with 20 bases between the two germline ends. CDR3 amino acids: CASSRTLIYGSEQYF. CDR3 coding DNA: TGTGCCAGCAGTCGTACACTAATTTATGGGTCCGAGCAGTACTTC.

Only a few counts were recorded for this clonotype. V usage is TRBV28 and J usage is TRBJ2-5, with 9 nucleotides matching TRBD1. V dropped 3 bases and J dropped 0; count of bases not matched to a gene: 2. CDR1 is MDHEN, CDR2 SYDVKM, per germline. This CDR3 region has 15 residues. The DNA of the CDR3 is TGTGCCAGCAGTTTGGACAGGGGCGACCAAGAGACCCAGTACTTC. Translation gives CASSLDRGDQETQYF.

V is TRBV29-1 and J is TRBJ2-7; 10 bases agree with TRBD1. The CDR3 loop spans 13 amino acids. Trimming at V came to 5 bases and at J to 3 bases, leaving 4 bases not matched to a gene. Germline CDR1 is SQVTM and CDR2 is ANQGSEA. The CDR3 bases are TGCAGCGTTCGGACAGGGGGTTTCTACGAGCAGTACTTC. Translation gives CSVRTGGFYEQYF.

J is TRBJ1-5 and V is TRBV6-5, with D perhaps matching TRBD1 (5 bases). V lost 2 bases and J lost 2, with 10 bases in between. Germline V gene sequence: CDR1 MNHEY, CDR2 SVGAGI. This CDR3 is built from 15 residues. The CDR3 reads CASSYDRDGNQPQHF. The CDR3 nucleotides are TGTGCCAGCAGTTACGACCGGGACGGCAATCAGCCCCAGCATTTT.

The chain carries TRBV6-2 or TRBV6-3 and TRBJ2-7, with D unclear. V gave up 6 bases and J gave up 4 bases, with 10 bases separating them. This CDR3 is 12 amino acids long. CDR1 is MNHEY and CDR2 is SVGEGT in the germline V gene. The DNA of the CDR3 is TGTGCCAGCAGGATCGACATTTACGAGCAGTACTTC. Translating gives CASRIDIYEQYF.

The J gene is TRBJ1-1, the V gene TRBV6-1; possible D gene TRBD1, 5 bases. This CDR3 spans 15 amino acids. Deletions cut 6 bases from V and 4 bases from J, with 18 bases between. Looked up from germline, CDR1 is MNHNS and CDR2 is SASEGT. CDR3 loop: CASRRTGTMGTEAFF. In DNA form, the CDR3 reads TGTGCCAGCAGGAGAACCGGGACGATGGGCACTGAAGCTTTCTTT.

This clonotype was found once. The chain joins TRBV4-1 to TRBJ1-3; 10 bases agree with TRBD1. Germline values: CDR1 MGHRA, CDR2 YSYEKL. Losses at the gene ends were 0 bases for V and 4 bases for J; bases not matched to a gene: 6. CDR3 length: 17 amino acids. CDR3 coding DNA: TGCGCCAGCAGCCAAGATCCAGGACAGGGGGTAGGAAACACCATATATTTT. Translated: CASSQDPGQGVGNTIYF.

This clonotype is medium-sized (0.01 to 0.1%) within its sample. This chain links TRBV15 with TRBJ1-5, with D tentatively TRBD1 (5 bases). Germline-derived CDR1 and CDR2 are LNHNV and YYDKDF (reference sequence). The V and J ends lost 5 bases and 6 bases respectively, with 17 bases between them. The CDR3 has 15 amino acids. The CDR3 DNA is TGTGCCACCAGCGGGGGTTCGGGGGGAGGTCAGCCCCAGCATTTT. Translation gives CATSGGSGGGQPQHF.

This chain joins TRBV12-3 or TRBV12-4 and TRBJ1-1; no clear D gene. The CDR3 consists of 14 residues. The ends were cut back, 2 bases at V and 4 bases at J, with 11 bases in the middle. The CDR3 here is CASSLQAIGTEAFF. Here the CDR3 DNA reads TGTGCCAGCAGTTTACAGGCAATTGGCACTGAAGCTTTCTTT.

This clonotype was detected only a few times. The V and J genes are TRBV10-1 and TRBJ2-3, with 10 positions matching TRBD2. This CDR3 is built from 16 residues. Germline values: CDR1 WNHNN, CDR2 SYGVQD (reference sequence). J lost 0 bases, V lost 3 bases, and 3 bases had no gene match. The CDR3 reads CASSEGTSVSTDTQYF. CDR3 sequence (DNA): TGCGCCAGCAGTGAAGGGACTAGCGTTAGCACAGATACGCAGTATTTT.